Listed below are T cell receptor beta chains from one sample, sequenced in a study of PD-1 blockade in classical Hodgkin lymphoma. Here immunoSEQ multiplex PCR was the method, and the copy in TCRdb shows in-frame clones only, minus some. In the table there are roughly 35,000 clones, 80% to 90% of which are singletons. The input for sequencing was peripheral blood mononuclear cells (PBMCs), taken before the second cycle of nivolumab. The receptors shown here come from a human donor with classical Hodgkin lymphoma. The CDR3 runs from the conserved cysteine through the conserved F or W. D genes are given only for firm matches. Rows may omit the clone size; those that give it use once, few, many or a size class.

d_gene	v_gene	abundance	j_gene	CDR3aa	CDR3nt
-	TRBV7-9	-	TRBJ1-2	CASSTEYTVLGYTF	TGTGCCAGCAGCACGGAATATACGGTTCTTGGCTACACCTTC
TRBD2	TRBV11-2	-	TRBJ2-7	CASRTLAGFYEQYF	TGTGCCAGCAGGACGTTAGCGGGATTCTACGAGCAGTACTTC
TRBD1	TRBV5-4	-	TRBJ1-1	CASSMEGQGRVAFF	TGTGCCAGCAGCATGGAGGGACAGGGGCGCGTAGCTTTCTTT
-	TRBV9	-	TRBJ1-1	CASTSGTEAFF	TGTGCCAGCACCTCGGGCACTGAAGCTTTCTTT
-	TRBV9	-	TRBJ2-2	CASSATNTGELFF	TGTGCCAGCAGCGCGACTAACACCGGGGAGCTGTTTTTT
TRBD1	TRBV28	-	TRBJ1-2	CASRVDRVYGYTF	TGTGCCAGCCGAGTGGACAGGGTCTATGGCTACACCTTC
-	TRBV30	-	TRBJ2-4	CAWNPGGILAKNIQYF	TGTGCCTGGAACCCCGGGGGCATTCTAGCCAAAAACATTCAGTACTTC
-	TRBV2	-	TRBJ1-2	CASSEVGQGINYGYTF	TGTGCCAGCAGTGAAGTAGGGCAGGGGATTAACTATGGCTACACCTTC
TRBD2	TRBV5-4	-	TRBJ2-7	CASSSTSGFSYEQYF	TGTGCCAGCAGCTCGACTAGCGGGTTCTCCTACGAGCAGTACTTC
-	TRBV29-1	-	TRBJ2-2	CSVEEGSNTGELFF	TGCAGCGTTGAGGAGGGCTCGAACACCGGGGAGCTGTTTTTT
TRBD1	TRBV29-1	-	TRBJ2-1	CSVELRTGGSRRYNEQFF	TGCAGCGTTGAATTAAGGACAGGGGGCAGCAGGAGGTACAATGAGCAGTTCTTC
TRBD1	TRBV12-5	-	TRBJ2-2	CASAGDRGLAGELFF	TGTGCTAGTGCCGGGGACAGGGGGCTGGCCGGGGAGCTGTTTTTT
-	TRBV19	-	TRBJ1-5	CASNPENQPQHF	TGTGCCAGTAACCCCGAAAATCAGCCCCAGCATTTT
-	TRBV7-9	-	TRBJ1-2	CASSFGGNVPGYTF	TGTGCCAGCAGCTTCGGCGGGAACGTCCCTGGCTACACCTTC
-	TRBV29-1	-	TRBJ1-1	CSVASRTFTEAFF	TGCAGCGTAGCGTCAAGAACATTTACTGAAGCTTTCTTT
-	TRBV7-3	-	TRBJ2-4	CASSPGAPKNIQYF	TGTGCCAGCAGCCCAGGGGCCCCCAAAAACATTCAGTACTTC
TRBD1	TRBV2	-	TRBJ1-5	CASSSRDRYQPQHF	TGTGCCAGCAGTTCCCGGGACAGATATCAGCCCCAGCATTTT
TRBD2	TRBV5-6	-	TRBJ2-7	CASSDTGTSGYEQYF	TGTGCCAGCAGCGATACCGGGACTAGCGGCTACGAGCAGTACTTC
TRBD1	TRBV9	-	TRBJ2-1	CASSVTGTGYNEQFF	TGTGCCAGCAGCGTTACCGGGACAGGGTACAATGAGCAGTTCTTC
-	TRBV6-4	-	TRBJ2-6	CASLRFSGANVLTF	TGTGCCAGCCTGAGGTTTTCGGGAGCCAACGTCCTGACTTTC
TRBD1	TRBV11-1	-	TRBJ2-3	CASKKGGKTTGGWDTQYF	TGTGCCAGCAAAAAAGGCGGAAAAACGACAGGGGGATGGGATACGCAGTATTTT
-	TRBV28	-	TRBJ1-2	CASSSGTDVVNYGYTF	TGTGCCAGCAGTTCCGGGACGGATGTCGTTAACTATGGCTACACCTTC
-	TRBV12-5	-	TRBJ1-5	CATKQGSNQPQHF	TGTGCTACTAAACAGGGAAGCAATCAGCCCCAGCATTTT
-	TRBV5-1	once	TRBJ1-4	CASRAGNNEKLFF	TGCGCCAGCCGCGCGGGTAATAATGAAAAACTGTTTTTT
-	TRBV19	-	TRBJ1-6	CASSITDIRNNSPLHF	TGTGCCAGTAGTATAACGGACATCAGGAATAATTCACCCCTCCACTTT
TRBD1	TRBV28	-	TRBJ1-1	CAADRGGTEAFF	TGTGCCGCGGACAGGGGCGGAACTGAAGCTTTCTTT
-	TRBV20-1	-	TRBJ1-1	CSARLMTEAFF	TGCAGTGCTAGACTGATGACAGAAGCTTTCTTT